The 15 T cell receptor beta chains below all came from one sample that was sequenced in a study of metastatic and nonmetastatic thyroid tumors. TCRdb re-called the PCR reads with MiXCR. Of 43,000 or so clones in the sample, around 23% were seen once. Until they underwent thyroid surgery, no patient had received any treatment. The sample consisted of blood. These receptors came from a male donor with papillary thyroid cancer or a benign thyroid nodule (not recorded which). Some clones in this sample may be carry-over from other donors' samples.

Concerning this clone itself: The junction differs from germline at one of its ends, possibly a read error. CDR3 sequence (DNA): TGTTCCAGCAGTCCCCATGGGTCCGGGAGGGCTGAAGCTTTCTTT. This encodes CSSSPHGSGRAEAFF. The J gene is TRBJ1-1, the V gene TRBV27; D remains ambiguous. This CDR3 contains 15 residues. Germline CDR1 and CDR2: MNHEY and SMNVEV (reference sequence).

In its sample, this clone was seen many times. The rearrangement joins TRBV6-1 to TRBJ2-3, with 7 bases that match TRBD1. From germline, CDR1 is MNHNS and CDR2 SASEGT. This CDR3 comprises 17 residues. V was pared by 6 bases and J by 0 bases, with 12 bases of the junction left unmatched. CDR3 in amino acids: CASRGPGQRHSTDTQYF. In nucleotides, the CDR3 is TGTGCCAGCAGAGGACCGGGACAGAGACATAGCACAGATACGCAGTATTTT.

The CDR3 sequence: CATSGIGGGTDTQYF. CDR3 DNA: TGTGCCACCAGTGGGATAGGGGGAGGCACAGATACGCAGTATTTT. The chain couples TRBV24-1 to TRBJ2-3; D is perhaps TRBD1 (6 bases). Germline values: CDR1 KGHDR, CDR2 SFDVKD. Trimming cost V 5 bases and J 1 base, with 12 bases left between them. The CDR3 extends over 15 amino acids.

This clone was picked up many times. V gene TRBV20-1 combines with J gene TRBJ2-1; D gene unclear. The CDR3 runs to 14 residues. Between the trimmed V and J ends, which lost 5 bases and 7 bases, there was a span of 18 bases. Germline assignment: CDR1 DFQATT and CDR2 SNEGSKA (reference sequence). CDR3 nucleotides: TGCAGTGCTCCCCTGGAAGCCGCCCAGAATGAGCAGTTCTTC. Its protein product is CSAPLEAAQNEQFF.

The chain employs TRBV6-9 and TRBJ1-4, with 12 bases identical to TRBD1. This CDR3 comprises 20 residues. V was clipped by 4 bases and J by 8 bases; unmatched bases: 20. Germline V gene sequence: CDR1 MNHGY, CDR2 SVAAGI. The CDR3 nucleotides are TGTGCCAGCAGTTGTAGATCCCGGGACAGGGGGCCAATAGTATGGGAAAAACTGTTTTTT. Protein product: CASSCRSRDRGPIVWEKLFF.

This clone was detected ten times or more. The V and J genes are TRBV7-9 and TRBJ2-3; D could derive from TRBD1 or TRBD2 (5 bases each). CDR3 length: 15 amino acids. Trimming took off 6 bases at V and 0 bases at J, with 13 bases between the two ends. Per the germline V gene, CDR1 is SEHNR and CDR2 is FQNEAQ (reference sequence). The CDR3 region has the DNA TGTGCCAGCAGATTACGGGGCCCTAGCACAGATACGCAGTATTTT. It yields the protein CASRLRGPSTDTQYF.

This clone was detected ten times or more. The J gene is TRBJ2-1, the V gene TRBV28; no reliable D call. Trimming stripped 5 bases from V and 0 bases from J, with 11 bases between. CDR1 is MDHEN and CDR2 is SYDVKM in the germline V gene. The CDR3 spans 15 residues. CDR3 sequence: CASSLELASYNEQFF. The CDR3 coding sequence is TGTGCCAGCAGTCTTGAGTTGGCCTCCTACAATGAGCAGTTCTTC. Filled out from reference TRBV28 and TRBJ2-1, the complete variable domain reads DVKVTQSSRYLVKRTGEKVFLECVQDMDHENMFWYRQDPGLGLRLIYFSYDVKMKEKGDIPEGYSVSREKKERFSLILESASTNQTSMYLCASSLELASYNEQFFGPGTRLTVL.

The chain couples TRBV4-2 to TRBJ1-2; D remains unclear. The germline V gene encodes CDR1 LGHNA and CDR2 YNFKEQ. This CDR3 contains 18 residues. V was shortened by 0 bases and J by 4 bases, with 21 bases between the two germline ends. DNA for the CDR3: TGTGCCAGCAGCCAAGATGAAGGGTTTGTCGGACCAAGCTATGGCTACACCTTC. The encoded protein is CASSQDEGFVGPSYGYTF.

In its sample, this clone was seen many times. The chain employs TRBV13 and TRBJ2-7; 8 bases align to TRBD1. Trimming at V came to 5 bases and at J to 3 bases, leaving 9 bases not matched to a gene. The CDR3 runs to 15 residues. The germline V gene encodes CDR1 PRHDT and CDR2 FYEKMQ (reference sequence). This CDR3 is CASSASGGLNYEQYF. DNA for the CDR3: TGTGCCAGCAGCGCATCAGGGGGCTTGAACTACGAGCAGTACTTC.

A few counts support this clone. A junction end diverges from the germline sequence, so it may reflect a read error. The chain carries TRBV6-2 or TRBV6-3 and TRBJ1-2, with 9 nucleotides matching TRBD1. Germline lookup yields CDR1 MNHEY and CDR2 SVGEGT. The CDR3 is made up of 17 amino acids. The chain's CDR3 is CTSSEEGTGSLDYGYTF. CDR3 in DNA: TGTACCAGCAGTGAGGAAGGGACAGGGAGTTTGGACTATGGCTACACCTTC.

This clone was recorded many times. The chain employs TRBV5-1 and TRBJ2-7; 11 bases agree with TRBD1. V was pared by 0 bases and J by 7 bases, with 6 bases of the junction left unmatched. The CDR3 covers 15 residues. CDR1 is SGHRS and CDR2 is YFSETQ in the germline V gene. CDR3 sequence: CASSLVGQGAREQYF. CDR3 sequence (DNA): TGCGCCAGCAGCTTGGTAGGACAGGGGGCGAGAGAGCAGTACTTC.

In its sample, this clone was seen a few times. A much larger clone sits a single nucleotide away, making a read error possible. Other DNA sequences in this specimen translate into the identical CDR3. V is TRBV15 and J is TRBJ2-3; D may correspond to TRBD1 or TRBD2 (6 bases each). Germline CDR1 is LNHNV and CDR2 is YYDKDF (reference sequence). The length of the CDR3 is 17 residues. V was cut by 1 base and J by 0 bases, with 14 bases left in between. CDR3: CATSRGRGQYSTDTQYF. For the CDR3, the DNA is TGTGCCACCAGCAGAGGTCGGGGGCAGTATAGCACAGATACGCAGTATTTT.

This clone was recorded at least ten times. The rearrangement links TRBV6-5 to TRBJ1-1, with D maybe TRBD1 (5 bases). The germline V gene encodes CDR1 MNHEY and CDR2 SVGAGI. V was shortened by 2 bases and J by 0 bases, with 10 bases between the two germline ends. This CDR3 has 15 residues. The CDR3 sequence is CASSYIGGMNTEAFF. The CDR3 coding sequence is TGTGCCAGCAGTTACATCGGGGGAATGAACACTGAAGCTTTCTTT.

The chain combines TRBV9 with TRBJ2-5, with 9 bases lining up with TRBD1. V shed 2 bases, J shed 4 bases, and the junction held 6 bases outside the gene matches. Germline V gene lookup returns CDR1 SGDLS and CDR2 YYNGEE. This CDR3 is 15 amino acids long. CDR3 DNA sequence: TGTGCCAGCAGCGTCGGACAGGGGTTCCCAGAGACCCAGTACTTC. Translated: CASSVGQGFPETQYF.

Notes on this clone: In the same sample, other DNA sequences code for this CDR3. The chain couples TRBV20-1 to TRBJ1-4; D call uncertain. V was cut by 5 bases and J by 8 bases, with 12 bases left in between. The CDR3 totals 12 residues. Germline CDR1 is DFQATT and CDR2 is SNEGSKA (reference sequence). CDR3 coding DNA: TGCAGTGCTCAAGGAACGGGAGAAAAACTGTTTTTT. The encoded protein is CSAQGTGEKLFF.